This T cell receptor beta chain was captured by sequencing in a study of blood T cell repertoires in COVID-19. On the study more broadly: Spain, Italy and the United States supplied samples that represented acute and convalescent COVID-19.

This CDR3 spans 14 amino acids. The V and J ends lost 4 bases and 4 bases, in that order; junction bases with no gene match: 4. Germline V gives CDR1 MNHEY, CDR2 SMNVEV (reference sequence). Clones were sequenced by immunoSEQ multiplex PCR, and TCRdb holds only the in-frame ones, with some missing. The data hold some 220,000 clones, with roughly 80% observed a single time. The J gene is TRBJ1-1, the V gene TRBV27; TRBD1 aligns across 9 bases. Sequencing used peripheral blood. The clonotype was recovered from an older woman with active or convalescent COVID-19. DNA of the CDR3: TGTGCCAGCAGTTACCCGGGACAGGGCACTGAAGCTTTCTTT. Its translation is CASSYPGQGTEAFF.